Below are 22 T cell receptor beta chains sequenced from a single sample in a study of type 1 regulatory T cells. TCRdb reanalysed the reads using MiXCR and keeps one entry per CDR3 protein. The top ten clones hold approximately 2.3% of a sample with 60,000 to 70,000 distinct CDR3 sequences, roughly 49% of them seen once. The antigens of these receptors remain unknown. Sequencing was done on a sample of cultured non-Tr1 T cells, either the whole culture or a sorted T cell fraction (not recorded which). These receptors were obtained from a human donor in good health.

This clonotype was counted a few times. V and J are TRBV6-2 or TRBV6-3 and TRBJ2-1; TRBD2 agrees at 10 bases. Per the germline V gene, CDR1 is MNHEY and CDR2 is SVGEGT. The CDR3 contains 15 residues. V lost 5 bases and J lost 9; bases outside the gene matches: 10. The CDR3 sequence is CASSKKRGGLGEQFF. The CDR3 DNA reads TGTGCCAGCAGTAAGAAGCGGGGGGGCCTTGGTGAGCAGTTCTTC.

This rearrangement joins TRBV20-1 to TRBJ1-5; a weak D match, TRBD1 (6 bases). Per the germline V gene, CDR1 is DFQATT and CDR2 is SNEGSKA (reference sequence). Trimming pared 0 bases from V and 4 bases from J, leaving 7 bases between. The CDR3 loop spans 13 amino acids. The CDR3 protein is CSARERGNQPQHF. The CDR3 region has the DNA TGCAGTGCTAGAGAGAGGGGGAATCAGCCCCAGCATTTT.

The chain recombines TRBV5-5 with TRBJ2-2; TRBD1 or TRBD2 may be the D gene (7 bases each). The CDR3 extends over 17 amino acids. CDR1 SGHKS and CDR2 YYEKEE come from the germline V gene (reference sequence). Trimming left V 4 bases short and J 0 bases short, with 16 bases between. Here the CDR3 reads CASSARRGTANTGELFF. Written as DNA, the CDR3 is TGTGCCAGCAGCGCCCGGCGGGGGACAGCGAACACCGGGGAGCTGTTTTTT.

This clonotype showed up just a few times. This chain joins TRBV11-2 and TRBJ2-6, with D perhaps TRBD2 (5 bases). The CDR3 loop spans 21 amino acids. Germline V gene sequence: CDR1 SGHAT, CDR2 FQNNGV. Deletions cut 4 bases from V and 0 bases from J, with 25 bases between. CDR3 coding DNA: TGTGCCAGCAGCTCATACCGCGGGCGTGTCGCCGCCAGCTCTGGGGCCAACGTCCTGACTTTC. It translates to CASSSYRGRVAASSGANVLTF. Supplemented by reference TRBV11-2 and TRBJ2-6, the full variable domain reads EAGVAQSPRYKIIEKRQSVAFWCNPISGHATLYWYQQILGQGPKLLIQFQNNGVVDDSQLPKDRFSAERLKGVDSTLKIQPAKLEDSAVYLCASSSYRGRVAASSGANVLTFGAGSRLTVL.

By sample share, this clonotype is medium-sized. CDR3 in amino acids: CMAPLAAGSNEQFF. CDR3 sequence (DNA): TGCATGGCCCCCTTAGCGGCGGGGTCCAATGAGCAGTTCTTC. This sequence joins TRBV20-1 and TRBJ2-1; TRBD2 is a possible D gene (6 bases). The CDR3 runs to 14 residues. Germline lookup yields CDR1 DFQATT and CDR2 SNEGSKA (reference sequence).

V usage is TRBV29-1 and J usage is TRBJ2-1, with 8 positions matching TRBD1. The ends lost 6 bases at V and 6 bases at J; junction bases unmatched: 7. The CDR3 loop spans 13 amino acids. Germline V gives CDR1 SQVTM, CDR2 ANQGSEA. The CDR3 DNA is TGCAGCGTCAACGCAGGGGGCCCCAATGAGCAGTTCTTC. Its translation is CSVNAGGPNEQFF.

This clonotype has more than one count but fewer than ten. CDR3 in DNA: TGTGCCAGCAGCCCCATGGATAGCAATCAGCCCCAGCATTTT. Encoded protein: CASSPMDSNQPQHF. This chain connects TRBV7-8 to TRBJ1-5, with D uncertain. There are 14 residues in the CDR3. V was shortened by 5 bases and J by 0 bases, with 8 bases between the two germline ends. Germline lookup yields CDR1 SGHVS and CDR2 FQNEAQ.

Only a few counts were recorded for this clonotype. The gene calls are TRBV15 and TRBJ2-1; D perhaps matches TRBD1 (8 bases). Germline V lookup: CDR1 LNHNV, CDR2 YYDKDF (reference sequence). V shed 2 bases and J shed 5 bases, with 13 bases lying between them. The CDR3 has 15 residues. CDR3 in DNA: TGTGCCACCAGCAGATTACAGGGGGGGAACAATGAGCAGTTCTTC. It yields the protein CATSRLQGGNNEQFF.

About this clonotype itself: A read error may account for a junction end that differs from germline. The rearrangement joins TRBV29-1 to TRBJ1-5; a weak D match, TRBD1 (5 bases). Per germline, CDR1 SQVTM and CDR2 ANQGSEA. CDR3 length: 13 amino acids. In DNA, the CDR3 is TGCTGCGTACAGGCCCAGGGCAATCAGCCCCAGCATTTT. Translating gives CCVQAQGNQPQHF.

This clonotype was seen just once. V usage is TRBV12-3 or TRBV12-4 and J usage is TRBJ1-5; a possible D gene is TRBD1 (6 bases). The CDR3 spans 15 residues. V was cut by 8 bases and J by 5 bases, with 19 bases left in between. The DNA of the CDR3 is TGTGCCAGCCTTCAGGGACACCTGGGCCATCAGCCCCAGCATTTT. This encodes CASLQGHLGHQPQHF.

The V gene is TRBV29-1, the J gene TRBJ1-1; D possibly corresponds to TRBD1 (6 bases). This CDR3 has 14 residues. Germline V gene lookup returns CDR1 SQVTM and CDR2 ANQGSEA. V lost 5 bases and J 5 bases, leaving 18 bases between the germline ends. The CDR3 DNA reads TGCAGCGTTCGGGGGGCGGTCGGGTTTACTGAAGCTTTCTTT. It specifies CSVRGAVGFTEAFF.

The chain is built from TRBV20-1 and TRBJ1-2, with D possibly being TRBD1 (5 bases). The germline gives CDR1 DFQATT, CDR2 SNEGSKA (reference sequence). The CDR3 runs 15 residues. Trimming removed 2 bases from V and 4 bases from J, with 17 bases in between. The CDR3 protein is CSARSPGTSTYGYTF. DNA of the CDR3: TGCAGTGCTAGATCACCGGGGACCTCCACCTATGGCTACACCTTC.

The chain has TRBV12-3 or TRBV12-4 and TRBJ2-2; D remains ambiguous. The ends were cut back, 5 bases at V and 4 bases at J, with 5 bases in the middle. This CDR3 has 12 amino acids. For the CDR3, the DNA is TGTGCCAGCAGTATACTCACCGGGGAGCTGTTTTTT. This translates into CASSILTGELFF.

The chain has TRBV12-3 or TRBV12-4 and TRBJ2-3; TRBD1 might be the D (6 bases). This CDR3 comprises 15 residues. The germline V and J ends were trimmed by 5 bases and 3 bases, with 15 bases remaining between them. The CDR3 region has the DNA TGTGCCAGCAGTAACCAGGGGATGAGGACAGATACGCAGTATTTT. It specifies CASSNQGMRTDTQYF.

The chain carries TRBV2 and TRBJ2-1; D tentatively fits TRBD1 or TRBD2 (5 bases each). CDR3 size: 12 residues. V lost 8 bases and J lost 9, with 14 bases in between. The germline V gene encodes CDR1 SNHLY and CDR2 FYNNEI. CDR3 residues: CASLEGPREQFF. The CDR3 coding sequence is TGTGCCAGCCTAGAGGGGCCCCGTGAGCAGTTCTTC. Full variable domain (rest looked up from reference TRBV2 and TRBJ2-1): EPEVTQTPSHQVTQMGQEVILRCVPISNHLYFYWYRQILGQKVEFLVSFYNNEISEKSEIFDDQFSVERPDGSNFTLKIRSTKLEDSAMYFCASLEGPREQFFGPGTRLTVL.

The V gene is TRBV2, the J gene TRBJ1-2; 10 nucleotides align to TRBD1. The CDR3 runs to 12 residues. With 9 bases clipped from V and 2 bases from J, the junction kept 0 bases outside the gene matches. Looked up from germline, CDR1 is SNHLY and CDR2 is FYNNEI. The CDR3 reads CARGQGNYGYTF. The CDR3, as DNA: TGTGCCAGGGGACAGGGGAACTATGGCTACACCTTC. Together with reference TRBV2 and TRBJ1-2, the CDR3 gives the full variable domain: EPEVTQTPSHQVTQMGQEVILRCVPISNHLYFYWYRQILGQKVEFLVSFYNNEISEKSEIFDDQFSVERPDGSNFTLKIRSTKLEDSAMYFCARGQGNYGYTFGSGTRLTVV.

This clonotype was seen a handful of times. The chain links TRBV5-1 to TRBJ1-1; maybe TRBD1 (5 bases). The CDR3 is made up of 13 amino acids. Trimming pared 5 bases from V and 0 bases from J, leaving 8 bases between. The germline V gene has CDR1 SGHRS and CDR2 YFSETQ. The CDR3: CASRGTLNTEAFF. The CDR3 bases are TGCGCCAGCAGGGGGACCTTGAACACTGAAGCTTTCTTT.

The chain uses TRBV27 and TRBJ2-1, with 10 nucleotides matching TRBD2. The CDR3 covers 17 residues. Trimming took 2 bases from V and 8 from J; bases not matched to a gene: 12. Germline V CDR1 and CDR2: MNHEY, SMNVEV (reference sequence). The CDR3 protein is CASSLLAGVINVDEQFF. The CDR3 DNA reads as TGTGCCAGCAGTTTACTAGCGGGGGTCATAAATGTCGATGAGCAGTTCTTC.

The V and J genes are TRBV3-1 and TRBJ2-3; 11 nucleotides agree with TRBD2. The germline CDR1 and CDR2 sequences are LGHDT and YNNKEL (reference sequence). With V trimmed by 6 bases and J by 0 bases, 17 bases remained unmatched. This CDR3 has 20 amino acids. CDR3: CASSSLGRLAGQTSTDTQYF. CDR3 coding DNA: TGTGCCAGCAGTTCCCTAGGCCGACTAGCGGGGCAGACTAGCACAGATACGCAGTATTTT.

The table lists this clonotype with a few counts. The chain recombines TRBV6-2 or TRBV6-3 with TRBJ2-7; D might be TRBD1 or TRBD2, each matching 5 bases. CDR3 length: 15 amino acids. CDR1 and CDR2 (germline): MNHEY, SVGEGT. The ends were cut back, 4 bases at V and 6 bases at J, with 19 bases in the middle. CDR3 loop: CASSSPGTGRSEQYF. The CDR3 nucleotides read TGTGCCAGCAGTTCCCCCGGGACGGGAAGATCCGAGCAGTACTTC.

This clonotype came up many times. The chain joins TRBV5-1 to TRBJ2-1; TRBD1 is a possible D gene (5 bases). The CDR3 sequence is 15 residues long. CDR1 is SGHRS and CDR2 is YFSETQ in the germline V gene. V was cut by 5 bases and J by 6 bases, with 18 bases left in between. CDR3 amino acids: CASRIDQGRGNEQFF. The DNA for the CDR3 is TGCGCCAGCAGAATCGATCAGGGTAGGGGCAATGAGCAGTTCTTC. Together with reference TRBV5-1 and TRBJ2-1, the CDR3 gives the full variable domain: KAGVTQTPRYLIKTRGQQVTLSCSPISGHRSVSWYQQTPGQGLQFLFEYFSETQRNKGNFPGRFSGRQFSNSRSEMNVSTLELGDSALYLCASRIDQGRGNEQFFGPGTRLTVL.

V usage is TRBV5-1 and J usage is TRBJ1-6, with D possibly TRBD1 on 6 matching bases. Germline-derived CDR1 and CDR2 are SGHRS and YFSETQ. This CDR3 comprises 17 residues. V dropped 0 bases and J dropped 4 bases, with 14 bases sitting between them. CDR3 in amino acids: CASSLGAGQLYNSPLHF. The CDR3 coding sequence is TGCGCCAGCAGCTTGGGGGCCGGACAGTTATATAATTCACCCCTCCACTTT.